Below are 31 T cell receptor beta chains sequenced from a single sample in a study of beta chain features in type 1 diabetes. cDNA synthesis used the whole RNA isolate, giving expressed TCRB sequences. Profiling relied on immunoSEQ multiplex PCR, and the TCRdb table lists in-frame clones only, not all of them. Altogether around 430,000 clones are present, approximately 28% being singletons, with the ten largest covering about 0.06%. Sequencing was done on a sample of naive CD4+ T cells from blood. These receptors were taken from a man in his late teens or twenties in good health.

There are a few counts of this clone. The chain has TRBV13 and TRBJ1-2; the D is unclear. The germline gives CDR1 PRHDT, CDR2 FYEKMQ (reference sequence). Trimming took off 5 bases at V and 8 bases at J, with 12 bases between the two ends. The CDR3 is 12 amino acids. The CDR3 sequence: CASSLHTFGYTF. In DNA, the CDR3 is TGTGCCAGCAGCCTACACACGTTCGGCTACACCTTC.

In its sample, this clone was seen a few times. The identical CDR3 is also encoded by other nucleotide sequences in the sample. This chain uses TRBV18 with TRBJ1-1; a possible D gene is TRBD1 (6 bases). Trimming left V 5 bases short and J 0 bases short, with 10 bases between. CDR3 length equals 14 residues. Germline CDR1 KGHSH, CDR2 LQKENI. This chain's CDR3 is CASSRDRLNTEAFF. The CDR3 DNA reads TGTGCCAGCTCAAGAGACAGGCTGAACACTGAAGCTTTCTTT.

Only a few counts were recorded for this clone. The CDR3 DNA is TGCGCCAGCAGCCAAGACCTGATTAGCAATCAGCCCCAGCATTTT. Protein: CASSQDLISNQPQHF. The chain combines TRBV4-3 with TRBJ1-5; no clear D gene. Germline-derived CDR1 and CDR2 are LGHNA and YSLEER. The CDR3 extends over 15 amino acids. With 0 bases removed from V and 0 bases from J, the gap between germline ends came to 6 bases.

The table lists this clone with a few counts. V gene TRBV6-1 combines with J gene TRBJ1-2; no reliable D call. Trimming stripped 1 base from V and 5 bases from J, with 11 bases between. This CDR3 has 14 residues. Germline-derived CDR1 and CDR2 are MNHNS and SASEGT. The CDR3: CASSEVIPGYGYTF. CDR3 sequence (DNA): TGTGCCAGCAGTGAAGTCATACCGGGGTATGGCTACACCTTC.

The chain has TRBV7-9 and TRBJ2-3; no clear D gene. V was cut by 2 bases and J by 8 bases, with 11 bases left in between. Germline V gene data show CDR1 as SEHNR and CDR2 as FQNEAQ (reference sequence). This CDR3 contains 13 residues. CDR3 sequence (DNA): TGTGCCAGCAGCTTAAACGTGCTGGGTACGCAGTATTTT. Translation: CASSLNVLGTQYF.

The chain links TRBV5-1 to TRBJ2-4; 13 bases line up with TRBD2. Germline-derived CDR1 and CDR2 are SGHRS and YFSETQ. This CDR3 is built from 17 residues. V was clipped by 0 bases and J by 5 bases; unmatched bases: 5. The CDR3 coding sequence is TGCGCCAGCAGCTTGGCCAAACTAGCGGGAGGGGAAAACATTCAGTACTTC. Protein: CASSLAKLAGGENIQYF.

In its sample, this clone was seen once. The gene calls are TRBV7-9 and TRBJ2-7, with TRBD1 identical over 9 bases. Trimming at V came to 8 bases and at J to 3 bases, leaving 2 bases not matched to a gene. This CDR3 contains 12 residues. Germline V gene lookup returns CDR1 SEHNR and CDR2 FQNEAQ (reference sequence). CDR3 in amino acids: CASDRGGYEQYF. In DNA, the CDR3 is TGTGCCAGCGACAGGGGGGGCTACGAGCAGTACTTC. The variable domain in full, with the rest retrieved from reference TRBV7-9 and TRBJ2-7, is DTGVSQNPRHKITKRGQNVTFRCDPISEHNRLYWYRQTLGQGPEFLTYFQNEAQLEKSRLLSDRFSAERPKGSFSTLEIQRTEQGDSAMYLCASDRGGYEQYFGPGTRLTVT.

The chain is built from TRBV7-9 and TRBJ2-3; TRBD1 matches 7 bases. Looked up from germline, CDR1 is SEHNR and CDR2 is FQNEAQ (reference sequence). The V and J ends lost 3 bases and 1 base, in that order; junction bases with no gene match: 1. CDR3 size: 14 residues. The CDR3: CASSFGQGTDTQYF. DNA for the CDR3: TGTGCCAGCAGCTTCGGACAGGGCACAGATACGCAGTATTTT.

The chain combines TRBV5-1 with TRBJ2-7, with a weak D call TRBD2 (6 bases). The CDR3 length is 13 residues. Trimming removed 5 bases from V and 7 bases from J, with 16 bases in between. Germline V lookup: CDR1 SGHRS, CDR2 YFSETQ. The CDR3 protein is CASRSTRSEEQYF. The CDR3, as DNA: TGCGCCAGCAGATCGACTAGATCGGAAGAGCAGTACTTC.

This clone was counted a few times. J is TRBJ2-7 and V is TRBV30; TRBD1 matches at 9 bases. J gave up 4 bases and V 2 bases, and 9 bases lay outside the gene matches. The CDR3 has 15 amino acids. CDR1 and CDR2 from the germline V gene are GTSNPN and SVGIG (reference sequence). CDR3 nucleotides: TGTGCCTGGAGTCGACTCGGGACAGGGATGTACGAGCAGTACTTC. The encoded protein is CAWSRLGTGMYEQYF.

This clone came up a few times. The gene calls are TRBV4-1 and TRBJ2-1, with 12 positions matching TRBD2. V lost 1 base to trimming and J lost 0 bases; unmatched junction nucleotides: 4. This CDR3 region has 18 residues. CDR1 is MGHRA and CDR2 is YSYEKL in the germline V gene. The CDR3 region is CASSQGLAGGISYNEQFF. The CDR3 nucleotides read TGCGCCAGCAGCCAAGGTCTAGCGGGAGGGATCTCCTACAATGAGCAGTTCTTC.

The chain combines TRBV12-5 with TRBJ2-5; 8 bases line up with TRBD2. Trimming at V came to 2 bases and at J to 0 bases, leaving 8 bases not matched to a gene. This CDR3 is built from 17 residues. Germline V CDR1 and CDR2: LGHNT, FRNRAP. The DNA of the CDR3 is TGTGCTAGTGGTTTGTTCCGGTCTAGCGGGTACCAAGAGACCCAGTACTTC. It codes for CASGLFRSSGYQETQYF.

This chain links TRBV7-2 with TRBJ2-5; D may be TRBD1 or TRBD2 (5 bases each). The V end was cut by 1 base, the J end by 5 bases, with 14 bases between. The CDR3 covers 15 residues. Looked up from germline, CDR1 is SGHTA and CDR2 is FQGNSA. As DNA, the CDR3 is TGTGCCAGCAGCTTAGGGGGACGACAGCGGGAGACCCAGTACTTC. Its protein is CASSLGGRQRETQYF.

This sequence joins TRBV30 and TRBJ1-5; D gene uncertain. Between the trimmed V and J ends, which lost 4 bases and 0 bases, there was a span of 16 bases. Germline lookup yields CDR1 GTSNPN and CDR2 SVGIG (reference sequence). This CDR3 spans 16 amino acids. The CDR3 coding sequence is TGTGCCTGGAATGGTGGAGTGGGATATAGCAATCAGCCCCAGCATTTT. This codes for CAWNGGVGYSNQPQHF. The full variable domain, completed using reference TRBV30 and TRBJ1-5, is SQTIHQWPATLVQPVGSPLSLECTVEGTSNPNLYWYRQAAGRGLQLLFYSVGIGQISSEVPQNLSASRPQDRQFILSSKKLLLSDSGFYLCAWNGGVGYSNQPQHFGDGTRLSIL.

This clone occurred a few times. The chain is built from TRBV28 and TRBJ2-6; TRBD1 matches 8 bases. The CDR3 runs 16 residues. Trimming at V came to 5 bases and at J to 10 bases, leaving 13 bases not matched to a gene. Germline-derived CDR1 and CDR2 are MDHEN and SYDVKM. In DNA, the CDR3 is TGTGCCAGCAGTGCAATGGACAGGGCCTATCCTAACGTCCTGACTTTC. Its translation: CASSAMDRAYPNVLTF. Drawing the rest from reference TRBV28 and TRBJ2-6, the complete variable domain is DVKVTQSSRYLVKRTGEKVFLECVQDMDHENMFWYRQDPGLGLRLIYFSYDVKMKEKGDIPEGYSVSREKKERFSLILESASTNQTSMYLCASSAMDRAYPNVLTFGAGSRLTVL.

This clone was seen a handful of times. The chain combines TRBV5-1 with TRBJ1-4; possibly TRBD1 for D (6 bases). The CDR3 extends over 13 amino acids. Trimming took off 7 bases at V and 5 bases at J, with 12 bases between the two ends. CDR1 is SGHRS, CDR2 YFSETQ, per germline. The CDR3 bases are TGCGCCAGCTCAAAGCAGGGGAATGAAAAACTGTTTTTT. Protein sequence: CASSKQGNEKLFF.

The chain joins TRBV5-1 to TRBJ2-7; the match to TRBD2 covers 13 bases. The junction had 6 bases not matched to a gene; V was cut back by 1 base and J by 5 bases. Germline V CDR1 and CDR2: SGHRS, YFSETQ. CDR3 length equals 16 residues. This CDR3 reads CASSLRTSGSPHEQYF. The CDR3 nucleotides are TGCGCCAGCAGCTTGAGGACTAGCGGGAGTCCCCACGAGCAGTACTTC.

This chain uses TRBV29-1 with TRBJ2-2; the D is unclear. V was clipped by 7 bases and J by 0 bases, with 9 bases between them. This CDR3 is built from 13 residues. Germline V gene sequence: CDR1 SQVTM, CDR2 ANQGSEA. The CDR3 is CSASPANTGELFF. CDR3 coding DNA: TGCAGCGCCTCGCCTGCGAACACCGGGGAGCTGTTTTTT.

V is TRBV5-4 and J is TRBJ2-7, with unresolved D. V lost 4 bases, J lost 6 bases, and 14 bases lay in between. This CDR3 comprises 13 residues. Germline lookup yields CDR1 SGHNT and CDR2 YYREEE (reference sequence). CDR3 in DNA: TGTGCCAGCAGCCAGGACCGCGTAGGCGAGCAGTACTTC. This translates into CASSQDRVGEQYF.

V and J are TRBV9 and TRBJ2-3; D possibly corresponds to TRBD2 (5 bases). The CDR3 is 15 residues long. In germline, CDR1 is SGDLS, CDR2 YYNGEE. Trimming took 2 bases from V and 0 from J, leaving 10 bases between them. Here the CDR3 reads CASSVGSYSTDTQYF. CDR3 nucleotide sequence: TGTGCCAGCAGCGTGGGGAGCTATAGCACAGATACGCAGTATTTT.

This clone came up a few times. The chain recombines TRBV18 with TRBJ1-1; D remains unclear. V lost 1 base to trimming and J lost 4 bases, with 4 bases between them. This CDR3 has 12 amino acids. Germline V gene sequence: CDR1 KGHSH, CDR2 LQKENI. The chain's CDR3 is CASSPLGTEAFF. CDR3 DNA: TGTGCCAGCTCACCACTTGGCACTGAAGCTTTCTTT. The full variable domain, in which reference TRBV18 and TRBJ1-1 provide the parts outside the CDR3, is NAGVMQNPRHLVRRRGQEARLRCSPMKGHSHVYWYRQLPEEGLKFMVYLQKENIIDESGMPKERFSAEFPKEGPSILRIQQVVRGDSAAYFCASSPLGTEAFFGQGTRLTVV.

This chain links TRBV13 with TRBJ2-7, with 10 bases that match TRBD1. The CDR3 runs to 16 residues. Germline V gene sequence: CDR1 PRHDT, CDR2 FYEKMQ (reference sequence). Trimming at V came to 5 bases and at J to 2 bases, leaving 9 bases not matched to a gene. CDR3 amino acids: CASSRRGQGRPYEQYF. CDR3 bases: TGTGCCAGCAGCCGCCGGGGACAGGGGAGGCCCTACGAGCAGTACTTC.

J is TRBJ2-7 and V is TRBV20-1; 7 bases are shared with TRBD1. From germline, CDR1 is DFQATT and CDR2 SNEGSKA (reference sequence). The CDR3 has 11 residues. The CDR3 DNA follows: TGCAGCCTGGGACAGCCCTACGAGCAGTACTTC. Its protein is CSLGQPYEQYF.

This clone has a handful of counts. The J gene is TRBJ2-7, the V gene TRBV5-4; D may match TRBD1 or TRBD2 (5 bases each). Germline assignment: CDR1 SGHNT and CDR2 YYREEE (reference sequence). Trimming pared 0 bases from V and 2 bases from J, leaving 9 bases between. The CDR3 covers 14 residues. This chain's CDR3 is CASSLGGRTYEQYF. CDR3 sequence (DNA): TGTGCCAGCAGCTTGGGGGGACGGACCTACGAGCAGTACTTC.

The V call is TRBV19, the J call TRBJ1-1; 8 bases are shared with TRBD1. Germline V lookup: CDR1 LNHDA, CDR2 SQIVND (reference sequence). The CDR3 spans 15 residues. V lost 5 bases to trimming and J lost 0 bases; unmatched junction nucleotides: 5. The CDR3 here is CASSLSTGVNTEAFF. CDR3 DNA sequence: TGTGCCAGTAGTCTCTCGACAGGGGTGAACACTGAAGCTTTCTTT.

The rearrangement links TRBV9 to TRBJ1-4; D is uncertain. Trimming took 3 bases from V and 8 from J, leaving 20 bases between them. This CDR3 has 16 amino acids. Germline values: CDR1 SGDLS, CDR2 YYNGEE. CDR3 amino acids: CASSAHDQFGPEKLFF. In DNA, the CDR3 is TGTGCCAGCAGCGCCCACGACCAGTTTGGCCCCGAAAAACTGTTTTTT.

About this clone itself: Different DNA sequences within this sample yield the same CDR3. The chain employs TRBV29-1 and TRBJ2-7; D gene unclear. The CDR3 contains 11 residues. Trimming removed 3 bases at V and 1 base at J, with 4 bases between. Germline CDR1 reads SQVTM; CDR2 reads ANQGSEA. CDR3 DNA sequence: TGCAGCGTTGAGACATCCTACGAGCAGTACTTC. It yields the protein CSVETSYEQYF.

This clone was detected a few times. The V gene is TRBV10-3, the J gene TRBJ2-3; D uncertain. V lost 4 bases and J 6 bases, leaving 14 bases between the germline ends. Germline V gene lookup returns CDR1 ENHRY and CDR2 SYGVKD. The CDR3 is 14 residues long. This CDR3 is CAISVSMSYDTQYF. In DNA, the CDR3 is TGTGCCATCAGTGTTTCCATGAGCTACGATACGCAGTATTTT.

The chain is built from TRBV5-1 and TRBJ2-1, with D possibly matching TRBD2 (5 bases). Germline assignment: CDR1 SGHRS and CDR2 YFSETQ. The CDR3 is made up of 14 amino acids. The V end lost 7 bases, the J end lost 0 bases, and 11 bases lay between the germline ends. Here the CDR3 DNA reads TGCGCCAGCTCGCGGGCCGGCTCCTACAATGAGCAGTTCTTC. Its protein product is CASSRAGSYNEQFF.

This clone has more than one count but fewer than ten. The chain recombines TRBV30 with TRBJ2-5, with 11 positions matching TRBD2. The CDR3 has 13 amino acids. Unmatched junction bases numbered 6, after V lost 5 bases and J lost 7 bases. In germline, CDR1 is GTSNPN, CDR2 SVGIG (reference sequence). In DNA, the CDR3 is TGTGCCTGGGGACTAGCGGGCGGCGGGACCCAGTACTTC. The encoded protein is CAWGLAGGGTQYF.

The chain employs TRBV7-2 and TRBJ2-5, with D maybe TRBD1 (5 bases). The germline V gene has CDR1 SGHTA and CDR2 FQGNSA. This CDR3 is built from 14 residues. V was cut by 6 bases and J by 0 bases, with 11 bases left in between. DNA for the CDR3: TGTGCCAGCAGTAAGGGGCTGGACCAAGAGACCCAGTACTTC. Translated: CASSKGLDQETQYF.